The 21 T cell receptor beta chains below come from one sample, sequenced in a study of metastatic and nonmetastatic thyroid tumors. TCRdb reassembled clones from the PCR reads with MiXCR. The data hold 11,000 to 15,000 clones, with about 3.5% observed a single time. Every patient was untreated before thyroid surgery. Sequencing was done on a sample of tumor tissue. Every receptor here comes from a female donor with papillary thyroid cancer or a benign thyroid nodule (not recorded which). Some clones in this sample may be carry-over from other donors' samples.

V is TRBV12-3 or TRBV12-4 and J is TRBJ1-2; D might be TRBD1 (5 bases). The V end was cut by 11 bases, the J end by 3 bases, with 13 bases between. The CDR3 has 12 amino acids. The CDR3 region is CASQGVDYGYTF. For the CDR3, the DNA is TGTGCCTCCCAGGGTGTTGACTATGGCTACACCTTC.

CDR3 sequence reads: CASSEGGRTEAFF. The CDR3 DNA reads TGTGCCAGCAGTGAAGGGGGTCGCACTGAAGCTTTCTTT. V is TRBV6-1 and J is TRBJ1-1; no firm D call. The CDR3 length is 13 residues. Trimming removed 1 base from V and 4 bases from J, with 7 bases in between. Germline CDR1 is MNHNS and CDR2 is SASEGT.

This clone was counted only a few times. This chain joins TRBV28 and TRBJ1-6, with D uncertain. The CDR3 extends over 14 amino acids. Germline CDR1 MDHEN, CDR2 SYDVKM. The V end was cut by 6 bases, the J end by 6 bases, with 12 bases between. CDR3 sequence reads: CASSPSLSNSPLHF. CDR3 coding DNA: TGTGCCAGCAGCCCCTCGCTCAGTAATTCACCCCTCCACTTT.

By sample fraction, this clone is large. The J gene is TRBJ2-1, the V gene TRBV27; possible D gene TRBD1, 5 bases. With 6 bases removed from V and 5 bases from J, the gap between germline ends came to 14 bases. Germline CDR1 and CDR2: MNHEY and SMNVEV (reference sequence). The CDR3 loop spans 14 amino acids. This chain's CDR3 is CASSPTGFNNEQFF. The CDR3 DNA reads TGTGCCAGCAGCCCTACAGGTTTCAACAATGAGCAGTTCTTC.

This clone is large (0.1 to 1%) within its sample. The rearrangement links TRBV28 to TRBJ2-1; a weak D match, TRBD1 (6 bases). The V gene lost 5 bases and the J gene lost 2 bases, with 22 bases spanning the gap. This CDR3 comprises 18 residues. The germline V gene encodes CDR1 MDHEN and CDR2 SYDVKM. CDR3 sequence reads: CASSPLPRTGITYNEQFF. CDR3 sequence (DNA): TGTGCCAGCAGTCCACTACCTCGAACAGGGATCACCTACAATGAGCAGTTCTTC.

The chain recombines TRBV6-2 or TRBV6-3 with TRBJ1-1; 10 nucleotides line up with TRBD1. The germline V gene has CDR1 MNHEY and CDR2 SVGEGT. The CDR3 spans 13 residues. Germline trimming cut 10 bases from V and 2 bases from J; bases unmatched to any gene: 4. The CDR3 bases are TGTGCCATCGGACAGGGGGGAAACACTGAAGCTTTCTTT. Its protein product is CAIGQGGNTEAFF.

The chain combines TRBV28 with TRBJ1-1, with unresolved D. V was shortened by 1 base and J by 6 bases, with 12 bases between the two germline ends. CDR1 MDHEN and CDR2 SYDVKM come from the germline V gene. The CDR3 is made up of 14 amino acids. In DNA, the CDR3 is TGTGCCAGCAGTTTATTTACCCGAGGATCTGAAGCTTTCTTT. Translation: CASSLFTRGSEAFF.

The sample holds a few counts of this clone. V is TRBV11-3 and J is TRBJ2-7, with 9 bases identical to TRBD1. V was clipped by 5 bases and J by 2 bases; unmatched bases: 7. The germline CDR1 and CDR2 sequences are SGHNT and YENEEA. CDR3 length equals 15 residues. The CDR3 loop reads CASSPRTGVPYEQYF. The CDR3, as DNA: TGTGCCAGCAGCCCGAGGACAGGGGTTCCCTACGAGCAGTACTTC.

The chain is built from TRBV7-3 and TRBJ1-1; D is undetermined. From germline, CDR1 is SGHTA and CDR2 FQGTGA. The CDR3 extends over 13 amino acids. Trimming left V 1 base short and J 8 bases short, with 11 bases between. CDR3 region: CASSLSLGSEAFF. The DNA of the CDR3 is TGTGCCAGCAGCTTAAGCCTGGGCAGCGAAGCTTTCTTT.

CDR3 loop: CSARTGGDLQETQYF. CDR3 bases: TGCAGTGCTAGAACAGGGGGCGACTTACAAGAGACCCAGTACTTC. This chain joins TRBV20-1 and TRBJ2-5; 9 nucleotides match TRBD1. The CDR3 is made up of 15 amino acids. Trimming cost V 2 bases and J 2 bases; bases outside gene matches: 6. CDR1 and CDR2 from the germline V gene are DFQATT and SNEGSKA (reference sequence).

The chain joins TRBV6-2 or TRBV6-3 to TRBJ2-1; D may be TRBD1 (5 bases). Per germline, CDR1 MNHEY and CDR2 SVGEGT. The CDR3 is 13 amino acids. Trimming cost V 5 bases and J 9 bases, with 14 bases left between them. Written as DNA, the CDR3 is TGTGCCAGCAGTGGGAATCAGGGCGGTGAGCAGTTCTTC. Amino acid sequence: CASSGNQGGEQFF.

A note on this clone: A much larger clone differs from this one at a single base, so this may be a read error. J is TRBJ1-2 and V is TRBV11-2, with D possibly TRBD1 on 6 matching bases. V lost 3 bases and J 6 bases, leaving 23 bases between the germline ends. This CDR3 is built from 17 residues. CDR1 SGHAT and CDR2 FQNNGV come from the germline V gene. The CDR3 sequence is CASSFPEGVEMWDGYTF. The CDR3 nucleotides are TGTGCCAGCAGCTTCCCGGAGGGGGTAGAAATGTGGGATGGCTACACCTTC.

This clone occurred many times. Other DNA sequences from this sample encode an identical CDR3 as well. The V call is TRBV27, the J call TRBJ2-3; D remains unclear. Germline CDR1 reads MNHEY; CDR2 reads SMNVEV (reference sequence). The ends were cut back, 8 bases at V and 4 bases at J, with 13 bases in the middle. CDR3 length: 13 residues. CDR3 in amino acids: CASSLSRPDTQYF. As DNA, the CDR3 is TGTGCCAGCTCCCTAAGCCGGCCAGATACGCAGTATTTT.

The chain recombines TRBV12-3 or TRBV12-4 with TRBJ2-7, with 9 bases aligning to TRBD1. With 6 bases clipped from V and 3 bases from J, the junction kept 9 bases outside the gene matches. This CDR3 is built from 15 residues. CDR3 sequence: CASRGWTGAYYEQYV. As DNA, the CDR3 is TGTGCCAGCAGGGGGTGGACAGGGGCGTACTACGAGCAGTACGTC.

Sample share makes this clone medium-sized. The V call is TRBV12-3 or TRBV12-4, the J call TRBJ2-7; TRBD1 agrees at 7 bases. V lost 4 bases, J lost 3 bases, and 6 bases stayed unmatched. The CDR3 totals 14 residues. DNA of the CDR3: TGTGCCAGCAGTTCAGGACAGGTGATCTACGAGCAGTACTTC. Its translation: CASSSGQVIYEQYF.

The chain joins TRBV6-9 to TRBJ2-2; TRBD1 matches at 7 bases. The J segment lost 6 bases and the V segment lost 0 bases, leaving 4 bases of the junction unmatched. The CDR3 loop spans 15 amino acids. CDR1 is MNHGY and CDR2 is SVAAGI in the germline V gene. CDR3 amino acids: CASSYSGTAAGELFF. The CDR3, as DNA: TGTGCCAGCAGTTATTCCGGGACAGCGGCCGGGGAGCTGTTTTTT.

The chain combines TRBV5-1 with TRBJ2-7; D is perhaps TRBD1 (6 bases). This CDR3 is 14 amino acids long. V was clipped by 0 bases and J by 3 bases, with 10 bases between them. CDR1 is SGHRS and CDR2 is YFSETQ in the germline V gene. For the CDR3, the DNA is TGCGCCAGCAGCTTGGGGACAGCCAACTACGAGCAGTACTTC. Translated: CASSLGTANYEQYF.

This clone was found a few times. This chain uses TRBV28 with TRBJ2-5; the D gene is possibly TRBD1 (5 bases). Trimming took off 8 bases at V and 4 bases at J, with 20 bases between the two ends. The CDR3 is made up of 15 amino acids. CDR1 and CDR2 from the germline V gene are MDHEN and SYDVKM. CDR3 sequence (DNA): TGTGCCAGCTGGGGTGCGGATGCTACAGGAGAGACCCAGTACTTC. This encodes CASWGADATGETQYF.

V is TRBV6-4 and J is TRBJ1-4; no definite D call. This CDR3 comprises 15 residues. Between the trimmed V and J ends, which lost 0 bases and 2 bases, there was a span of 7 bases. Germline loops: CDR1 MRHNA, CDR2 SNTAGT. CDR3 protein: CASSDSGWTNEKLFF. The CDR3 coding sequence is TGTGCCAGCAGTGACTCGGGGTGGACTAATGAAAAACTGTTTTTT.

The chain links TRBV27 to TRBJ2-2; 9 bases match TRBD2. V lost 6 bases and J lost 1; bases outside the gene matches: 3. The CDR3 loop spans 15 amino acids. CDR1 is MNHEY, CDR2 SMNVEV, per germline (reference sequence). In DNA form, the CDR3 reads TGTGCCAGCAGCAAGACTAGCGGGAACACCGGGGAGCTGTTTTTT. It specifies CASSKTSGNTGELFF.

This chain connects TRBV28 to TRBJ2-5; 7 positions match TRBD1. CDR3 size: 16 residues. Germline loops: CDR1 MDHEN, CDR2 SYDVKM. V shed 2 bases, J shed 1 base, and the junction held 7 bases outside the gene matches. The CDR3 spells CASSLIKGAIQETQYF. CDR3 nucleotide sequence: TGTGCCAGCAGTTTAATTAAGGGGGCGATCCAAGAGACCCAGTACTTC.